This is a list of T cell receptor beta chains from one sample in a study of T cells expressing NK-cell markers. TCRdb reprocessed the 5' RACE reads and stores each CDR3 protein as one record, lacking DNA. This table lists 350,000 to 400,000 distinct CDR3 sequences. The sample was blood T cells: a sorted CD56 or NKG2C T cell subset, CD4+ or CD8+ T cells, or bulk PBMC T cells (not recorded which). The receptors derive from a woman aged 45-59 years in good health. The CDR3 runs from the conserved cysteine through the conserved F or W. Each record gives: J gene, V gene, CDR3 protein.

j_gene: TRBJ2-2
v_gene: TRBV29-1
CDR3aa: CSVRLSSGWNTGELFF

j_gene: TRBJ1-1
v_gene: TRBV7-3
CDR3aa: CASSSTGNTEAFF

j_gene: TRBJ1-2
v_gene: TRBV12-3/TRBV12-4
CDR3aa: CASSFERGNGYTF

j_gene: TRBJ1-2
v_gene: TRBV14
CDR3aa: CASSFKTGAPYGYTF

j_gene: TRBJ2-7
v_gene: TRBV29-1
CDR3aa: CSVAGGSSYEQYF

j_gene: TRBJ1-1
v_gene: TRBV12-3/TRBV12-4
CDR3aa: CASTDRGQTEAFF

j_gene: TRBJ1-6
v_gene: TRBV12-3/TRBV12-4
CDR3aa: CASRRDLNNSPLHF

j_gene: TRBJ1-6
v_gene: TRBV6-5
CDR3aa: CASSYWGLSPLHF

j_gene: TRBJ2-1
v_gene: TRBV24-1
CDR3aa: CATSDSLGNEQFF

j_gene: TRBJ2-1
v_gene: TRBV19
CDR3aa: CASIVGGREQFF

j_gene: TRBJ2-7
v_gene: TRBV27
CDR3aa: CASSLLIAGGAYEQYF

j_gene: TRBJ1-2
v_gene: TRBV6-5
CDR3aa: CASSQGQRYGYTF

j_gene: TRBJ2-1
v_gene: TRBV5-6
CDR3aa: CASVLAGGHEQFF

j_gene: TRBJ2-3
v_gene: TRBV5-1
CDR3aa: CASSLAGGPRERYTQYF

j_gene: TRBJ2-7
v_gene: TRBV2
CDR3aa: CASSPRAGGFLSEQYF

j_gene: TRBJ1-2
v_gene: TRBV27
CDR3aa: CASAPLTGTGLYGYTF

j_gene: TRBJ2-2
v_gene: TRBV5-1
CDR3aa: CASSSSPGSGELFF

j_gene: TRBJ2-7
v_gene: TRBV15
CDR3aa: CATSPWTSGYEQYF

j_gene: TRBJ2-5
v_gene: TRBV15
CDR3aa: CATSRAYLQETQYF

j_gene: TRBJ2-1
v_gene: TRBV2
CDR3aa: CASISELAYNEQFF

j_gene: TRBJ2-6
v_gene: TRBV6-5
CDR3aa: CASSSRTDHLSGANVLTF

j_gene: TRBJ2-1
v_gene: TRBV7-8
CDR3aa: CASSLGPLAGGPSSYNEQFF

j_gene: TRBJ2-2
v_gene: TRBV6-6
CDR3aa: CASRHTGDTGELFF

j_gene: TRBJ1-4
v_gene: TRBV12-3/TRBV12-4
CDR3aa: CASAKAGLEEKLFF

j_gene: TRBJ2-2
v_gene: TRBV29-1
CDR3aa: CSVFLNANTGELFF

j_gene: TRBJ2-3
v_gene: TRBV5-6
CDR3aa: CASSFRGHLGTDTQYF

j_gene: TRBJ2-5
v_gene: TRBV20-1
CDR3aa: CSASQMGGSGETQYF

j_gene: TRBJ1-2
v_gene: TRBV19
CDR3aa: CASSIAPGQGIYGYTF

j_gene: TRBJ2-7
v_gene: TRBV5-1
CDR3aa: CASSLGEYTYEQYF

j_gene: TRBJ2-1
v_gene: TRBV25-1
CDR3aa: CASSEPRWGEEQFF

j_gene: TRBJ2-5
v_gene: TRBV7-9
CDR3aa: CASSTREGAKETQYF

j_gene: TRBJ2-5
v_gene: TRBV7-9
CDR3aa: CASSLLGEDPQETQYF

j_gene: TRBJ1-1
v_gene: TRBV5-6
CDR3aa: CASGDRGLAEAFF

j_gene: TRBJ2-3
v_gene: TRBV4-1
CDR3aa: CASSQEVSTDTQYF

j_gene: TRBJ2-1
v_gene: TRBV5-1
CDR3aa: CASSLRSSLDNEQFF

j_gene: TRBJ2-1
v_gene: TRBV5-1
CDR3aa: CASSPTRGPWFF